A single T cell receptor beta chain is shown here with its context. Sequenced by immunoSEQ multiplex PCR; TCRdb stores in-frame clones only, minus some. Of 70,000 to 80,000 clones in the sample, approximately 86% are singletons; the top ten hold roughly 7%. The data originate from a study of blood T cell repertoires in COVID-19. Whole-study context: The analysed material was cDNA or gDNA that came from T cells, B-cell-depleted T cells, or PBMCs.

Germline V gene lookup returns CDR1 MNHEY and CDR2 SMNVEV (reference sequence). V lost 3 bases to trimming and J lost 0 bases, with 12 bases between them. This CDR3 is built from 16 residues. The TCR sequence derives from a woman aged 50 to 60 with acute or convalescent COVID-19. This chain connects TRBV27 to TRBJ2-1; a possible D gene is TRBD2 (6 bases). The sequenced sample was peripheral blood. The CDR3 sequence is CASSFRLGSSYNEQFF. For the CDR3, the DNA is TGTGCCAGCAGTTTCAGACTAGGCAGCTCCTACAATGAGCAGTTCTTC.